One and the same sample provided the 2 T cell receptor beta chains below, sequenced in a study of untreated major depressive disorder (dated by TCRdb to 2017 to 2018). These TCRs are of unknown antigen specificity. Results and caveats for the whole study, not just this receptor: Higher TRBV05-01 (Vbeta 5.1) usage among CD4+ T cells of depressed patients compared with controls was confirmed by sequencing, with p = 0.040 in a one-tailed test.

Receptor amplification or capture employed the immunoSEQ multiplex PCR assay. Here the immuneACCESS table is served through TCRdb, limited to in-frame sequences with V and J called. Missing clones are a known gap in these copies; in checked studies unresolved V genes cover under half, and the rest lacks a known reason. In this sample the table shows 10,000 to 15,000 clones, about 93% of which occur a single time. Clones ranked in the top ten supply about 0.82% of the sample. Source material: CD4+ T cells from PBMCs. The receptors originated from a man aged 30 to 39 with major depressive disorder.

The chain employs TRBV18 and TRBJ1-2, with D possibly TRBD1 on 5 matching bases. The CDR3 runs 15 residues. CDR1 is KGHSH, CDR2 LQKENI, per germline. The ends were cut back, 4 bases at V and 2 bases at J, with 14 bases in the middle. The CDR3 reads CASSLFETENYGYTF. The DNA of the CDR3 is TGTGCCAGCTCACTTTTCGAGACAGAGAACTATGGCTACACCTTC.

V and J are TRBV5-6 and TRBJ2-2; D is possibly TRBD1 (5 bases). Germline lookup yields CDR1 SGHDT and CDR2 YYEEEE. There are 16 residues in the CDR3. V was shortened by 0 bases and J by 2 bases, with 11 bases between the two germline ends. Here the CDR3 reads CASSLDTGVNTGELFF. The CDR3 nucleotides are TGTGCCAGCAGCTTGGATACAGGAGTTAACACCGGGGAGCTGTTTTTT.